Given below is one TCR beta chain in context. Time point described: sample taken at primary tumor resection. TCRs were sequenced from unsorted whole RNA of tumor, nontumor lung or PBMC. This record belongs to a study of spatial heterogeneity in lung cancer. CDR3 size: 15 residues. Germline CDR1 is PRHDT and CDR2 is FYEKMQ (reference sequence). The V end was cut by 1 base, the J end by 3 bases, with 10 bases between. TCRdb processed the 5' RACE reads anew with MiXCR; each CDR3 protein has one entry. The sample comprises about 50,000 distinct CDR3 sequences, 7.5% to 9% of which are singletons, and roughly an eighth rests with the top ten.

V usage is TRBV13 and J usage is TRBJ2-4; D is possibly TRBD2 (6 bases). The origin of this receptor is a female donor with early-stage non-small cell lung cancer. This specimen was PBMCs, taken at surgery. The DNA for the CDR3 is TGTGCCAGCAGCTTAGAGGGCGGGGACAAAAACATTCAGTACTTC. Translation: CASSLEGGDKNIQYF. The whole variable domain, filled in from reference TRBV13 and TRBJ2-4, reads AAGVIQSPRHLIKEKRETATLKCYPIPRHDTVYWYQQGPGQDPQFLISFYEKMQSDKGSIPDRFSAQQFSDYHSELNMSSLELGDSALYFCASSLEGGDKNIQYFGAGTRLSVL.